This is a list of T cell receptor beta chains from one sample in a study of T cell changes during pregnancy in multiple sclerosis. Clones were read by immunoSEQ multiplex PCR, and TCRdb kept only the in-frame ones, dropping some. Here the sample spans approximately 25,000 clones, around nine tenths being singletons. This specimen consisted of CD4+ T cells from peripheral blood mononuclear cells, obtained in the first trimester of pregnancy. Receptor source: a female donor in good health, enrolled as a control in a pregnancy study. CDR3s include the opening cysteine and the closing phenylalanine or tryptophan. Each record gives: J gene, clone size, D gene, V gene, CDR3 protein, CDR3 DNA. A D gene is named only where the DNA matches it firmly. Some rows mark clone size as missing; the rest say once, few, many or name a class of expanded clone.

j_gene: TRBJ2-1
abundance: once
d_gene: NA
v_gene: TRBV19
CDR3aa: CASSMDRSSYNEQFF
CDR3nt: TGTGCCAGTAGTATGGACAGAAGCTCCTACAATGAGCAGTTCTTC

j_gene: TRBJ2-1
abundance: NA
d_gene: TRBD1
v_gene: TRBV5-4
CDR3aa: CASSLPRDRGDEQFF
CDR3nt: TGTGCCAGCAGCTTACCCCGGGACAGGGGAGATGAGCAGTTCTTC

j_gene: TRBJ2-7
abundance: NA
d_gene: TRBD1
v_gene: TRBV11-2
CDR3aa: CASSLRAGTGVLEQYF
CDR3nt: TGTGCCAGCAGCTTAAGAGCCGGGACAGGGGTGTTGGAGCAGTACTTC

j_gene: TRBJ2-5
abundance: NA
d_gene: NA
v_gene: TRBV27
CDR3aa: CASSRLGGLETQYF
CDR3nt: TGTGCCAGCTCCCGGCTGGGGGGTCTAGAGACCCAGTACTTC

j_gene: TRBJ1-2
abundance: few
d_gene: NA
v_gene: TRBV19
CDR3aa: CASSRNGGYTF
CDR3nt: TGTGCCAGTAGTAGGAACGGGGGCTACACCTTC

j_gene: TRBJ1-2
abundance: NA
d_gene: NA
v_gene: TRBV7-9
CDR3aa: CASSLPTGLGYTF
CDR3nt: TGTGCCAGCAGCTTACCGACAGGTCTCGGCTACACCTTC

j_gene: TRBJ1-2
abundance: NA
d_gene: TRBD1
v_gene: TRBV28
CDR3aa: CASRVLRTGEGYTF
CDR3nt: TGTGCCAGCAGAGTACTCCGGACAGGGGAAGGCTACACCTTC

j_gene: TRBJ2-5
abundance: NA
d_gene: NA
v_gene: TRBV2
CDR3aa: CATVKGEQETQYF
CDR3nt: TGTGCCACCGTAAAGGGGGAACAAGAGACCCAGTACTTC

j_gene: TRBJ1-6
abundance: NA
d_gene: NA
v_gene: TRBV9
CDR3aa: CASSVVATGRNSPLHF
CDR3nt: TGTGCCAGCAGCGTAGTCGCGACAGGCCGAAATTCACCCCTCCACTTT

j_gene: TRBJ2-1
abundance: NA
d_gene: TRBD2
v_gene: TRBV29-1
CDR3aa: CSVGRGTSGGGQFF
CDR3nt: TGCAGCGTTGGCCGCGGGACTAGCGGGGGGGGCCAGTTCTTC

j_gene: TRBJ2-7
abundance: NA
d_gene: NA
v_gene: TRBV4-2
CDR3aa: CASSQVGATGRYEQYF
CDR3nt: TGTGCCAGCAGCCAAGTGGGTGCGACAGGCCGATACGAGCAGTACTTC

j_gene: TRBJ2-1
abundance: NA
d_gene: TRBD2
v_gene: TRBV6-1
CDR3aa: CASSVVPSGRTYNEQFF
CDR3nt: TGTGCCAGCAGTGTCGTACCTAGCGGGAGGACCTACAATGAGCAGTTCTTC

j_gene: TRBJ1-6
abundance: NA
d_gene: TRBD1
v_gene: TRBV2
CDR3aa: CASNFRGANSPLHF
CDR3nt: TGTGCCAGCAACTTCAGGGGGGCGAATTCACCCCTCCACTTT

j_gene: TRBJ2-7
abundance: NA
d_gene: NA
v_gene: TRBV14
CDR3aa: CASSVKSGVGEQYF
CDR3nt: TGTGCCAGCAGCGTAAAATCGGGGGTGGGCGAGCAGTACTTC

j_gene: TRBJ2-7
abundance: NA
d_gene: TRBD1
v_gene: TRBV6-1
CDR3aa: CASGPGGYEQYF
CDR3nt: TGTGCCAGCGGACCAGGGGGTTACGAGCAGTACTTC

j_gene: TRBJ1-6
abundance: NA
d_gene: TRBD1
v_gene: TRBV4-1
CDR3aa: CASSQGTGQGYSPLHF
CDR3nt: TGCGCCAGCAGCCAAGGAACGGGACAGGGGTATTCACCCCTCCACTTT

j_gene: TRBJ1-1
abundance: few
d_gene: NA
v_gene: TRBV30
CDR3aa: CACLQGDRTEAFF
CDR3nt: TGTGCCTGCCTACAGGGAGATCGGACTGAAGCTTTCTTT

j_gene: TRBJ1-4
abundance: NA
d_gene: TRBD1
v_gene: TRBV7-8
CDR3aa: CASSPGGDRGRGKLFF
CDR3nt: TGTGCCAGCAGCCCAGGAGGGGACAGGGGAAGGGGAAAACTGTTTTTT

j_gene: TRBJ2-3
abundance: NA
d_gene: NA
v_gene: TRBV19
CDR3aa: CASSIGTGEGTDTQYF
CDR3nt: TGTGCCAGTAGTATAGGAACCGGGGAAGGGACAGATACGCAGTATTTT

j_gene: TRBJ2-5
abundance: NA
d_gene: NA
v_gene: TRBV5-4
CDR3aa: CASSLKLDSIQETQYF
CDR3nt: TGTGCCAGCAGCCTTAAACTGGACAGCATCCAAGAGACCCAGTACTTC

j_gene: TRBJ2-3
abundance: NA
d_gene: NA
v_gene: TRBV19
CDR3aa: CASSIGPNPDTQYF
CDR3nt: TGTGCCAGTAGTATTGGGCCAAACCCCGATACGCAGTATTTT

j_gene: TRBJ2-5
abundance: NA
d_gene: TRBD1
v_gene: TRBV6-1
CDR3aa: CASRATGEETQYF
CDR3nt: TGTGCCAGCAGGGCGACAGGGGAAGAGACCCAGTACTTC

j_gene: TRBJ1-4
abundance: NA
d_gene: TRBD1
v_gene: TRBV18
CDR3aa: CASSPRQGPSNEKLFF
CDR3nt: TGTGCCAGCTCACCCAGACAGGGGCCTTCTAATGAAAAACTGTTTTTT